The rows below give T cell receptor beta chains drawn from one sample of a study of early stage breast cancer tumors. TCRdb's table, derived via immunoSEQ multiplex PCR, lists solely in-frame clones and lacks some. This sample yields 25,000 to 35,000 clones, of which around three fifths are seen a single time; 8.5% belongs to the top ten. The sequenced material came from breast tumor tissue. The origin of the receptors is a person aged 45-60 years with breast cancer. The conserved cysteine and the conserved F or W are not part of the CDR3 here. A D gene is named only where the DNA matches it firmly.

>TRBV4-2|TRBD1|16
ASSQNGKGQGRNNEQF
>TRBV5-4|.|12
ASSTDGRGNTIY
>TRBV12-5|TRBD2|11
ASGLADSNEQF
>TRBV10-3|TRBD1|10
AISDRGHGYT
>TRBV27|.|12
ASSSASENYGYT
>TRBV19|.|14
ASSILTSRSSDEQY
>TRBV29-1|.|11
SVGKDAYNEQF
>TRBV2|.|10
ASRDLRDEQY
>TRBV5-4|TRBD2|14
ASSRGGSRNQETQY
>TRBV5-5|.|13
ASSLGLLGGNTIY
>TRBV28|.|14
ASSLNPRGPGNTIY
>TRBV7-9|.|11
ASSLGRTDTQY
>TRBV4-1|TRBD2|14
ASSRTSGSSYNEQF
>TRBV6-4|.|12
ASSAAPGTGELF
>TRBV27|TRBD1|18
ASSPPTGTVSISGANVLT
>TRBV7-8|TRBD1|14
ASSPSHRGSGNTIY
>TRBV6-5|.|12
ASSYQTAGDGYT
>TRBV6-5|.|12
ASSYSRGSQTQY
>TRBV7-2|TRBD2|13
ASSLVLAGNNEQF
>TRBV7-2|.|15
ASSLKIGSSSTDTQY
>TRBV25-1|.|13
ASSEARLVRSPLH
>TRBV11-1|.|11
ASSLGTNYEQY
>TRBV21-1|.|13
ASSKARQEFYEQY
>TRBV18|TRBD1|13
ASSPPDRAQRSYT
>TRBV5-6|.|11
ASSLSSTDTQY
>TRBV9|TRBD1|15
ASSVVRDRANTGELF
>TRBV5-1|TRBD1|12
ASSSGQGDTEAF
>TRBV10-3|.|12
AISESRGQDIQY
>TRBV19|.|12
ASSRAGGTGELF
>TRBV5-1|.|11
ASSLVEGETQY
>TRBV2|TRBD2|14
ASSVFSGVSSYEQY
>TRBV7-2|TRBD1|14
ASSLAGGHSNQPQH
>TRBV7-7|.|11
ASSLEFPGEQF
>TRBV19|.|13
ASSKIQDANEKLF
>TRBV6-5|TRBD2|14
ASSSNSGRSYNEQF
>TRBV29-1|.|10
SVRGTNEKLF
>TRBV30|.|14
AWSATPGGSNQPQH
>TRBV19|.|9
ASGERSEQF
>TRBV18|.|10
ASSTSNTEAF
>TRBV25-1|.|11
ASSDPRIYGYT
>TRBV7-2|.|13
ASSLAGGDRTEQY
>TRBV19|.|15
ASSTQRLAGYTAEAF
>TRBV19|TRBD2|14
ASSMGTSGKGDTQY